What follows is one T cell receptor (beta chain) and its context. Original processing methods: Counts of nucleated cells, estimated from reference gene primer amplification, were obtained. TCRdb's table, derived via immunoSEQ multiplex PCR, lists solely in-frame clones and lacks some. That table is the source of V, J and clone size, and D and trimming were worked out from the DNA. This sample has about 130,000 clones; about 80% occur once, and the top ten carry around 11%. This entry comes from a study of blood T cell repertoires in COVID-19. Looking at the study overall: Whether acute or convalescent, the COVID-19 samples came from the United States, Italy and Spain. Sources were T cells, B-cell-depleted T cells, or PBMCs; the material itself was cDNA or gDNA.

This CDR3 spans 16 amino acids. CDR1 is GTSNPN, CDR2 SVGIG, per germline (reference sequence). The V gene lost 5 bases and the J gene lost 0 bases, with 17 bases spanning the gap. Sequences were obtained from peripheral blood. This receptor was obtained from a man in his sixties with acute or convalescent COVID-19. The chain combines TRBV30 with TRBJ1-3, with D maybe TRBD1 (6 bases). The CDR3 protein is CAWFPRDIFSGNTIYF. Written as DNA, the CDR3 is TGTGCCTGGTTCCCTCGGGACATCTTCTCTGGAAACACCATATATTTT. The whole variable domain, filled in from reference TRBV30 and TRBJ1-3, reads SQTIHQWPATLVQPVGSPLSLECTVEGTSNPNLYWYRQAAGRGLQLLFYSVGIGQISSEVPQNLSASRPQDRQFILSSKKLLLSDSGFYLCAWFPRDIFSGNTIYFGEGSWLTVV.